This T cell receptor beta chain stems from a study of T-cell reconstitution after alpha-beta-depleted transplantation in children (TCRdb year 2016). As for the study more broadly: Using TCR repertoire profiling, the study followed T-cell immune reconstitution in a quantitative way in children after TCRalphabeta/CD19-depleted allogeneic hematopoietic cell transplantation. The paper as a whole reports these results and caveats: The frequencies of hyperexpanded clones fell over the following months, and after one year, T-cell counts and TCRbeta diversity were mostly attributed to newly produced T cells. About two months after transplant, the apparently early recovery of alphabetaT-cell counts reportedly depended on just several hundred clones that had expanded rapidly and came from non-depleted graft cells. In some patients, the high TCRbeta diversity seen at day 60 was put down to recipient T cells and intrathymic progenitors that had survived conditioning.

CDR1 and CDR2 were assigned from the germline V gene as LGHNA and YSLEER. The cysteine opens and the phenylalanine closes a CDR3 of 13 amino acids. This entry keeps only the CDR3 DNA: 39 bases, framed from base 1. V is clipped by 1 base and J by 6 bases, and the sequence between their germline boundaries is 9 bases long. The label giving this sample's treatment or condition can be read as: allogeneic hematopoietic cell transplantation with graft depleted of TCRalphabeta T cells and CD19 B cells. The transplant recipients were children given TCRalphabeta/CD19-depleted allogeneic hematopoietic cell grafts. This clonotype has more than one count but fewer than ten. The antigen it recognizes is unknown. There are no base qualities to consult, and no much larger clone falls within one base. The library was obtained by PCR. The sequencer was an Illumina HiSeq 2500. Molecular barcoding was employed in the preparation of TCR libraries, with unique molecular identifiers being used to normalize TCRbeta repertoire quantification. Through fastp at Q25 and MiXCR, TCRdb rebuilt clones from the public reads, retaining in-frame beta chains. Rows matching on CDR3 protein sequence are summarized as one entry with the most common DNA and genes. The sample contains 300,000 to 400,000 distinct CDR3 sequences, 15% to 20% of them found a single time. In total, the top ten clones hold around 41% of the sample.

This specimen consisted of PBMCs, mostly from graft donor cells, obtained 360 days after TCRalphabeta/CD19-depleted stem cell transplant. The V and J genes are TRBV4-3 and TRBJ1-1; confidence is insufficient to name the D gene. This receptor was identified in a male patient between 2 and 10 years old who had a stem cell transplant for acute lymphoblastic leukemia, so the T cells may come from the graft donor. For the CDR3, the sequence is CASSQGVVSEAFF. The DNA sequence reads TGCGCCAGCAGCCAAGGAGTTGTCTCTGAAGCTTTCTTT.